This T cell receptor (beta chain) was sequenced during a study of T-cell reconstitution after alpha-beta-depleted transplantation in children. This CDR3 contains 14 residues. In germline, CDR1 is MGHRA, CDR2 YSYEKL. V lost 0 bases to trimming and J lost 3 bases, with 8 bases between them. Unique molecular identifiers were built into the TCRbeta library. MiXCR, applied by TCRdb to the PCR reads, yields one record per CDR3 protein. The table has approximately 490,000 distinct CDR3 sequences, roughly a tenth seen once. This clonotype was picked up a small number of times. The chain employs TRBV4-1 and TRBJ1-1; D remains ambiguous. This clonotype originated in a child aged 2 to 10 with inherited bone marrow failure, due to receive a stem cell transplant. The sample here was PBMCs, taken before TCRalphabeta/CD19-depleted stem cell transplant. CDR3 amino acids: CASSQEWSDTEAFF. CDR3 DNA sequence: TGCGCCAGCAGCCAAGAGTGGTCGGACACTGAAGCTTTCTTT.